This T cell receptor beta chain was sequenced for a study of blood T cell repertoires in COVID-19. At the level of the study: The United States, Italy and Spain provided the acute and convalescent COVID-19 samples. Sources were T cells, B-cell-depleted T cells, or PBMCs; the material itself was cDNA or gDNA.

Participants' own reports of clinical history determined their cohort assignment. Cohort 3 donors counted as recovered after two negative PCRs, clearance, or resolved symptoms. Only in-frame clones appear in the TCRdb table, and some are missing; sequencing was by immunoSEQ multiplex PCR. The sample records around 360,000 clones, roughly 87% being singletons. The length of the CDR3 is 13 residues. The germline gives CDR1 LNHDA, CDR2 SQIVND (reference sequence). V was pared by 5 bases and J by 3 bases, with 11 bases between. Sequencing input: PBMCs or T cells enriched from blood (not recorded which). The chain is built from TRBV19 and TRBJ2-7; D is perhaps TRBD2 (5 bases). The sequence was collected from a woman aged 30 to 39 who had recovered from COVID-19. The CDR3 nucleotides read TGTGCCAGTAGTCTTTACCGGGACTACGAGCAGTACTTC. Residues: CASSLYRDYEQYF. The full variable domain, with the rest looked up from reference TRBV19 and TRBJ2-7, is DGGITQSPKYLFRKEGQNVTLSCEQNLNHDAMYWYRQDPGQGLRLIYYSQIVNDFQKGDIAEGYSVSREKKESFPLTVTSAQKNPTAFYLCASSLYRDYEQYFGPGTRLTVT.